This note documents a single TCR beta chain sequence. This CDR3 spans 14 amino acids. Germline CDR1 reads MNHNY; CDR2 reads SVGAGI (reference sequence). The V end lost 7 bases, the J end lost 7 bases, and 14 bases lay between the germline ends. Using immunoSEQ multiplex PCR, the repertoire was profiled, and TCRdb retains in-frame clones only, with some absent. Of 190,000 or so clones listed, around 87% are singletons. The record originates from a study of blood T cell repertoires in COVID-19. The sequenced sample consisted of peripheral blood. The clonotype was recovered from a man between 35 and 55 years old with active or convalescent COVID-19. The gene calls are TRBV6-6 and TRBJ1-6, with a weak D call TRBD1 (6 bases). The DNA for the CDR3 is TGTGCCAGCAAGAGAGAAACAGGGAATTCACCCCTCCACTTT. Its protein is CASKRETGNSPLHF.